The 22 T cell receptor beta chains listed next were all sequenced from one sample in a study of identical twins (dated by TCRdb to the mid-2010s). The library was built by means of 5' RACE. Sequenced using an Illumina HiSeq 2000. In-frame beta chains were kept once TCRdb had trimmed the public reads at Q25 with fastp and called clones with MiXCR. When rows share a CDR3 protein, they turn into one entry using the most common DNA and genes. The sample table records 1.5 million or so distinct CDR3 sequences; under 35% of these occur just once. Of the sample, approximately 0.25% is held by the ten largest clones. The sample was cord blood. All receptors come from a newborn girl in good health.

With regard to this clonotype: The junction departs from the called germline gene at one end, perhaps through a read error. The chain has TRBV27 and TRBJ2-4; perhaps TRBD1 as D (5 bases). This CDR3 is 15 amino acids long. The germline CDR1 and CDR2 sequences are MNHEY and SMNVEV (reference sequence). The CDR3 DNA follows: TGTGCCAGCATGGGCTTTGCGACAGCCAAAAACATTCAGCACTTC. Its protein is CASMGFATAKNIQHF.

The V and J genes are TRBV25-1 and TRBJ1-5; D ambiguous. The CDR3 sequence is 11 residues long. Germline V gene lookup returns CDR1 MGHDK and CDR2 SYGVNS. V lost 7 bases and J 5 bases, leaving 6 bases between the germline ends. CDR3 coding DNA: TGTGCCAGCACCCACGATCAGCCCCAGCATTTT. Translation gives CASTHDQPQHF.

This clonotype was seen only a few times. The V call is TRBV15, the J call TRBJ2-3; D gene unclear. Trimming removed 0 bases from V and 4 bases from J, with 8 bases in between. The length of the CDR3 is 14 residues. Germline assignment: CDR1 LNHNV and CDR2 YYDKDF (reference sequence). The CDR3 DNA is TGTGCCACCAGCAGAGATCGCGCTTCAGATACGCAGTATTTT. Translated, it gives CATSRDRASDTQYF.

Only a few counts were recorded for this clonotype. The chain uses TRBV7-9 and TRBJ2-7; TRBD2 aligns across 7 bases. Germline-derived CDR1 and CDR2 are SEHNR and FQNEAQ (reference sequence). CDR3 length equals 13 residues. With 5 bases clipped from V and 7 bases from J, the junction kept 8 bases outside the gene matches. The CDR3 DNA follows: TGTGCCAGCAGCCCGACTAGCCGACTTGAGCAGTACTTC. This codes for CASSPTSRLEQYF.

This clonotype showed up just a few times. The chain links TRBV10-3 to TRBJ1-1; 8 positions agree with TRBD1. The CDR3 length is 14 residues. V lost 10 bases to trimming and J lost 1 base; unmatched junction nucleotides: 8. Germline V gene data show CDR1 as ENHRY and CDR2 as SYGVKD. The CDR3 DNA sequence: TGTGCCACAGCGGACAGGGCGGGGAACACTGAAGCTTTCTTT. It translates to CATADRAGNTEAFF.

CDR3 protein: CASSLDPTGYNEQFF. The DNA of the CDR3 is TGTGCCAGCAGCTTAGATCCCACTGGATACAATGAGCAGTTCTTC. V gene TRBV11-2 combines with J gene TRBJ2-1; D is uncertain. Trimming removed 0 bases from V and 4 bases from J, with 10 bases in between. CDR3 size: 15 residues. The germline V gene has CDR1 SGHAT and CDR2 FQNNGV.

This clonotype appeared many times. This chain uses TRBV20-1 with TRBJ2-3; D call uncertain. The V end lost 3 bases, the J end lost 1 base, and 8 bases lay between the germline ends. Germline CDR1 and CDR2: DFQATT and SNEGSKA (reference sequence). CDR3 length: 13 residues. The CDR3 DNA follows: TGCAGTGCTAGCGGAGTTGGCACAGATACGCAGTATTTT. Its translation is CSASGVGTDTQYF.

The gene calls are TRBV12-3 or TRBV12-4 and TRBJ1-5; D unclear. Trimming took 5 bases from V and 8 from J, leaving 19 bases between them. The CDR3 contains 15 residues. The CDR3 sequence: CASSLRASAAKPQHF. The DNA for the CDR3 is TGTGCCAGCAGTCTTCGGGCGTCGGCGGCCAAGCCCCAGCATTTT.

The gene calls are TRBV20-1 and TRBJ1-1, with a possible D match to TRBD1 (5 bases). Germline CDR1 is DFQATT and CDR2 is SNEGSKA (reference sequence). V dropped 6 bases and J dropped 3 bases, with 14 bases sitting between them. The CDR3 loop spans 13 amino acids. CDR3 nucleotides: TGCAGTGCCCGGGACGTTTGGGACACTGAAGCTTTCTTT. Translating gives CSARDVWDTEAFF.

The V call is TRBV27, the J call TRBJ2-2; D perhaps matches TRBD2 (6 bases). CDR3 size: 14 residues. The V gene lost 1 base and the J gene lost 4 bases, with 7 bases spanning the gap. Germline loops: CDR1 MNHEY, CDR2 SMNVEV (reference sequence). CDR3 bases: TGTGCCAGCAGTTTATTCGGGAGCACCGGGGAGCTGTTTTTT. Its translation is CASSLFGSTGELFF.

This clonotype has only a few counts. V is TRBV6-6 and J is TRBJ2-2, with D maybe TRBD1 (6 bases). The V gene's germline CDR1 is MNHNY and CDR2 SVGAGI (reference sequence). Trimming removed 5 bases at V and 1 base at J, with 11 bases between. CDR3 size: 15 residues. In DNA, the CDR3 is TGTGCCAGCAGTCGCCCGGACAGGAACACCGGGGAGCTGTTTTTT. Its translation: CASSRPDRNTGELFF.

This clonotype was seen only a few times. The chain employs TRBV29-1 and TRBJ1-2, with D possibly TRBD1 on 5 matching bases. V lost 3 bases, J lost 5 bases, and 10 bases lay in between. Germline V CDR1 and CDR2: SQVTM, ANQGSEA. The CDR3 spans 12 residues. The CDR3 sequence: CSVEGVEYGYTF. CDR3 sequence (DNA): TGCAGCGTTGAGGGGGTTGAGTATGGCTACACCTTC.

This clonotype was detected a few times. V usage is TRBV9 and J usage is TRBJ2-1; D is perhaps TRBD2 (5 bases). Between the trimmed V and J ends, which lost 1 base and 3 bases, there was a span of 17 bases. This CDR3 has 17 amino acids. Germline V gene sequence: CDR1 SGDLS, CDR2 YYNGEE. The CDR3 spells CASSVPERSGDYNEQFF. CDR3 sequence (DNA): TGTGCCAGCAGCGTACCAGAGCGGAGTGGGGACTACAATGAGCAGTTCTTC.

J is TRBJ1-2 and V is TRBV28, with 7 nucleotides matching TRBD1. V was pared by 6 bases and J by 0 bases, with 4 bases of the junction left unmatched. The V gene's germline CDR1 is MDHEN and CDR2 SYDVKM. This CDR3 region has 14 residues. CDR3 loop: CASRTGSPNYGYTF. The CDR3 DNA reads as TGTGCCAGCAGGACAGGGTCCCCTAACTATGGCTACACCTTC.

Many counts were recorded for this clonotype. The chain employs TRBV4-2 and TRBJ2-4, with D possibly matching TRBD2 (5 bases). V was trimmed by 1 base and J by 3 bases, leaving 16 bases between them. The CDR3 covers 17 residues. Germline CDR1 is LGHNA and CDR2 is YNFKEQ. The DNA for the CDR3 is TGTGCCAGCAGCCAAGTAGGGCGCACCGGGGACAAAAACATTCAGTACTTC. Protein sequence: CASSQVGRTGDKNIQYF.

This chain joins TRBV29-1 and TRBJ1-2; possible D gene TRBD1, 5 bases. Trimming cost V 3 bases and J 0 bases, with 8 bases left between them. This CDR3 comprises 13 residues. The V gene's germline CDR1 is SQVTM and CDR2 ANQGSEA. CDR3 protein: CSVERGTNYGYTF. The CDR3 DNA reads as TGCAGCGTTGAGCGGGGGACTAACTATGGCTACACCTTC.

Ten or more counts support this clonotype. The CDR3 DNA reads as TGCAGCGTCGCAGGGGGGACCCTAGCCAAAAACATTCAGTACTTC. Encoded protein: CSVAGGTLAKNIQYF. V is TRBV29-1 and J is TRBJ2-4; a possible D gene is TRBD1 (7 bases). CDR1 SQVTM and CDR2 ANQGSEA come from the germline V gene. This CDR3 spans 15 amino acids. V shed 6 bases and J shed 0 bases, with 15 bases lying between them.

Points on this clonotype: Being one base from a much bigger clone, this may be a read error. The chain employs TRBV2 and TRBJ2-1; D may match TRBD1 or TRBD2 (5 bases each). The CDR3 spans 14 residues. V lost 4 bases, J lost 13 bases, and 20 bases lay in between. Looked up from germline, CDR1 is SNHLY and CDR2 is FYNNEI. The chain's CDR3 is CASSVTPGGETQFF. The CDR3 coding sequence is TGTGCCAGCAGTGTAACTCCTGGGGGAGAGACCCAGTTCTTC.

The V call is TRBV5-1, the J call TRBJ1-2, with D perhaps TRBD1 (5 bases). The CDR3 is 15 amino acids. In germline, CDR1 is SGHRS, CDR2 YFSETQ. The V end lost 0 bases, the J end lost 5 bases, and 14 bases lay between the germline ends. The CDR3 sequence: CASSLDPGLWYGYTF. Written as DNA, the CDR3 is TGCGCCAGCAGCTTGGATCCGGGGCTTTGGTATGGCTACACCTTC.

V and J are TRBV5-1 and TRBJ2-3; maybe TRBD2 (5 bases). This CDR3 is built from 15 residues. Trimming took off 5 bases at V and 10 bases at J, with 23 bases between the two ends. The germline V gene encodes CDR1 SGHRS and CDR2 YFSETQ. The CDR3 reads CASSSDSFPFPAQYF. DNA of the CDR3: TGCGCCAGCAGTTCGGACTCCTTTCCTTTCCCTGCGCAGTATTTT.

This clonotype was observed a few times. The rearrangement joins TRBV28 to TRBJ2-7; 8 bases are shared with TRBD2. Germline V CDR1 and CDR2: MDHEN, SYDVKM. Unmatched junction bases numbered 7, after V lost 6 bases and J lost 3 bases. The CDR3 has 14 amino acids. This CDR3 reads CASRPSGPNYEQYF. The CDR3 DNA is TGTGCCAGCAGGCCTAGCGGGCCAAACTACGAGCAGTACTTC.

This clonotype was seen a few times. This chain joins TRBV20-1 and TRBJ2-1; 13 nucleotides agree with TRBD2. The J call may be wrong; the DNA end is better matched by TRBJ2-7. The CDR3 covers 18 residues. The germline gives CDR1 DFQATT, CDR2 SNEGSKA (reference sequence). The CDR3: CSARGGLAGLSSYNEQYF. CDR3 nucleotide sequence: TGCAGTGCTCGTGGGGGACTAGCGGGATTGAGCTCCTACAATGAGCAGTACTTC.